This note documents a single T cell receptor beta chain sequence. Its antigen is currently unknown. Arm-PCR with iRepertoire HTBI primers amplified the CDR3 regions for these TCR beta libraries. TCRdb analysed the multiplex PCR reads with MiXCR anew, one entry per CDR3 protein. The sample includes a few hundred thousand distinct CDR3 sequences, approximately 23% of them seen just once. The data derive from a study of regulatory T cells in long-lasting Graves disease. General observations from the study: The researchers studied only peripheral blood, not thyroid tissue. When disease was persistent, TRBV28, TRBJ1-2 and TRBJ2-5 were the favored segments.

Described time point: persistent/refractory GD, antithyroid drugs over 5 years with positive TRAb. Construction of the TCR library relied on RNA isolated from PBMCs. V dropped 8 bases and J dropped 2 bases, with 12 bases sitting between them. The CDR3 loop spans 13 amino acids. The V gene's germline CDR1 is MGHRA and CDR2 YSYEKL. V gene TRBV4-1 combines with J gene TRBJ2-5; D is possibly TRBD2 (5 bases). This sample comprised peripheral blood mononuclear cells (PBMCs), obtained when the disease was refractory, from a patient treated with antithyroid drugs. The sequence came from a woman aged 40 to 49 with Graves disease. CDR3 DNA: TGCGCCAGCGGACTGGGAACGCAAGAGACCCAGTACTTC. This codes for CASGLGTQETQYF.